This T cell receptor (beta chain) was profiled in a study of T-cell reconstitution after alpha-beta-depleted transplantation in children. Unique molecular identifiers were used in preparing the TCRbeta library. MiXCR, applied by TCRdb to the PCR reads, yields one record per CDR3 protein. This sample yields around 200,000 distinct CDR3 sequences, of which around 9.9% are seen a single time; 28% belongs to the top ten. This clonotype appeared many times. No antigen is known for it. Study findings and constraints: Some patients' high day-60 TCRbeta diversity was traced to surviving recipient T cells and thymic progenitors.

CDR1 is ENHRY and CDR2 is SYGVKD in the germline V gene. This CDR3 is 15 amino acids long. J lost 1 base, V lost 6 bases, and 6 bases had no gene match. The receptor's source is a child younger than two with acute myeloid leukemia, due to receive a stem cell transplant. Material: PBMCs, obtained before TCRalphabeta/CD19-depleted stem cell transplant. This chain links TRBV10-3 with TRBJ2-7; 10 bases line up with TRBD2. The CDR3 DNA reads TGTGCCATCAGACATAGCGGGGGGCCTTCCTACGAGCAGTACTTC. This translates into CAIRHSGGPSYEQYF.